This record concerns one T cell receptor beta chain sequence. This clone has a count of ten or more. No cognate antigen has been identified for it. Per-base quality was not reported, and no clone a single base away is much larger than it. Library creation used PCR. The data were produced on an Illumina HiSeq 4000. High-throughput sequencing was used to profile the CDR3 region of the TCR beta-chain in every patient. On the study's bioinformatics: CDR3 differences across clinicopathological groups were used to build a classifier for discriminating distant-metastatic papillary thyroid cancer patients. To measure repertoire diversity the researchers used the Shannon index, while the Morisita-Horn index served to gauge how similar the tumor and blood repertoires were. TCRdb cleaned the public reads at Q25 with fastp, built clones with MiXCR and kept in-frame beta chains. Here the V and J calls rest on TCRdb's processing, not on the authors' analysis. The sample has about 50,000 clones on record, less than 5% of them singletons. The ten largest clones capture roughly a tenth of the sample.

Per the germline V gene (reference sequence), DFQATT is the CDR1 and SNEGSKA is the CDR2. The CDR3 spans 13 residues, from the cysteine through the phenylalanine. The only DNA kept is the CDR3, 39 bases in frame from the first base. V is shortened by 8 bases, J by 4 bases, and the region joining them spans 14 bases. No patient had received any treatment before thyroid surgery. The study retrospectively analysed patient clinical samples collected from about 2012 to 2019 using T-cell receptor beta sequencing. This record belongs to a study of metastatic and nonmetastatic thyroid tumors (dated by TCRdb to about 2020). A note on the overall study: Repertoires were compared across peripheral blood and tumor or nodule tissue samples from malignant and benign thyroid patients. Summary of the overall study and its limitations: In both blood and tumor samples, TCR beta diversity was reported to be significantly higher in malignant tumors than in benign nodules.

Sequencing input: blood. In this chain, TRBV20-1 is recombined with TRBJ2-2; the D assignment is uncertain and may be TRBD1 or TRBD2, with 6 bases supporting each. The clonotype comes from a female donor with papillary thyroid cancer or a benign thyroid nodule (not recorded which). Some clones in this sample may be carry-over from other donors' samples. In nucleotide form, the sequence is TGCAGTCTTTTGGGGGGCCCCACCGGGGAGCTGTTTTTT. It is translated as CSLLGGPTGELFF.